A selection of T cell receptor beta chains follows, all from one sample in a study of T-cell reconstitution after alpha-beta-depleted transplantation in children. From the PCR reads, TCRdb called clonotypes with MiXCR, one entry per CDR3 protein. Of about 540,000 distinct CDR3 sequences listed, around 18% are singletons. The sequences come from PBMCs from the stem cell graft donor, collected from the stem cell graft. The receptor set was obtained from a human donor who donated a stem cell graft to a child with acute lymphoblastic leukemia. CDR3s include the opening cysteine and the closing phenylalanine or tryptophan. D genes are given only for firm matches. Size values are once, few and many counts, or a class for expanded clones, and some rows have none.

j_gene	abundance	v_gene	d_gene	CDR3nt	CDR3aa
TRBJ2-7	.	TRBV4-1	TRBD2	TGCGCCAGCAGCCAAGATTTGCGGGAGGATTACTACGAGCAGTACTTC	CASSQDLREDYYEQYF
TRBJ2-4	.	TRBV6-5	.	TGTGCCAGCAAGAGACTCAGGGGCATTCAGTACTTC	CASKRLRGIQYF
TRBJ2-7	few	TRBV29-1	.	TGCAGCGTAACAGGGGAGGGCGAGCAGTACTTC	CSVTGEGEQYF
TRBJ2-3	.	TRBV7-9	TRBD2	TGTGCCAGCAGCCTAAGCACTAGCGGGACTCCCACAGATACGCAGTATTTT	CASSLSTSGTPTDTQYF
TRBJ2-1	.	TRBV20-1	.	TGCAGTGTCCACGGGCCTCCCGGGGGCAATGAGCAGTTCTTC	CSVHGPPGGNEQFF
TRBJ2-1	few	TRBV7-9	.	TGTGCCAGCAGCTTAGAGGACACCCTAGGAGAGAATGAGCAGTTCTTC	CASSLEDTLGENEQFF
TRBJ2-5	few	TRBV20-1	TRBD1	TGCAGTGCTAGAGATCCCAGGGGGCGCCCCGTGAGAGAGACCCAGTACTTC	CSARDPRGRPVRETQYF
TRBJ2-1	few	TRBV9	TRBD2	TGTGCCAGCAGCGGACGGCAGCGGGATTACTCCTACAATGAGCAGTTCTTC	CASSGRQRDYSYNEQFF
TRBJ2-7	few	TRBV11-2	.	TGTGCCAGCAGCCCCCGGGGCCCGTTAAAAAGGCTCGAGCAGTACTTC	CASSPRGPLKRLEQYF
TRBJ1-1	few	TRBV29-1	.	TGCAGCGTTGACAGAGGGGACACTGAAGCTTTCTTT	CSVDRGDTEAFF
TRBJ2-2	.	TRBV6-4	TRBD1	TGTGCCAGCAGTCGACAGGGGTTCACCGGGGAGCTGTTTTTT	CASSRQGFTGELFF
TRBJ2-7	few	TRBV12-3/TRBV12-4	TRBD2	TGTGCCAGCAGTTTAGAACGGGAGGGAGAGTACGAGCAGTACTTC	CASSLEREGEYEQYF
TRBJ2-7	few	TRBV7-9	TRBD1	TGTGCCAGCAGCGTGCAGGGGGACTACGAGCAGTACTTC	CASSVQGDYEQYF
TRBJ2-7	few	TRBV19	.	TGTGCCAGTAGTACCTACGGGGCATCCTACGAGCAGTACTTC	CASSTYGASYEQYF
TRBJ2-2	few	TRBV9	TRBD1	TGTGCCAGCAGCGTGAGCGGACAGGGGGCGAGAACCGGGGAGCTGTTTTTT	CASSVSGQGARTGELFF
TRBJ1-2	few	TRBV12-3/TRBV12-4	.	TGTGCCAGCAGTTATATGCTATTTGGCTACACCTTC	CASSYMLFGYTF
TRBJ2-5	few	TRBV7-8	.	TGTGCCAGCAGCTTGTTAAGAGGGCGACAAGAGACCCAGTACTTC	CASSLLRGRQETQYF
TRBJ2-7	few	TRBV9	TRBD2	TGTGCCAGCAGCGACGGGACTAGCGGGAACAGGGCCTCCTACGAGCAGTACTTC	CASSDGTSGNRASYEQYF
TRBJ1-1	.	TRBV6-4	.	TGTGCCAGCAGTGAAGGGCTTTGGAACACTGAAGCTTTCTTT	CASSEGLWNTEAFF
TRBJ2-7	few	TRBV6-6	TRBD2	TGTGCCAGCAGTTACGGACTAGCCTACGAGCAGTACTTC	CASSYGLAYEQYF
TRBJ2-7	few	TRBV5-1	.	TGCGCCAGCACGGTAGGTCACGGCTCCTCCGAGCAGTACTTC	CASTVGHGSSEQYF
TRBJ2-7	.	TRBV20-1	TRBD2	TGCAGTGCTAGAGAGCGGGGGGTGGCCTACGAGCAGTACTTC	CSARERGVAYEQYF
TRBJ2-6	.	TRBV20-1	.	TGCAGTGGGGGCCAGGCGGCGCTCGGGGCCAACGTCCTGACTTTC	CSGGQAALGANVLTF
TRBJ2-1	few	TRBV18	TRBD1	TGTGCCAGCTCACCAGGCCTGGGACAGCCGCTATACAATGAGCAGTTCTTC	CASSPGLGQPLYNEQFF
TRBJ1-6	few	TRBV7-9	.	TGTGCCAGCAGCTTGGGAGGGACGCATTCACCCCTCCACTTT	CASSLGGTHSPLHF
TRBJ2-5	many	TRBV7-9	.	TGTGCCAGCAGCCGGACGGCCCAAGAGACCCAGTACTTC	CASSRTAQETQYF
TRBJ2-1	.	TRBV4-1	TRBD2	TGCGCCAGCAGCCCACTAGCGGGAGGGAGGGGGAATGAGCAGTTCTTC	CASSPLAGGRGNEQFF
TRBJ2-3	few	TRBV5-6	TRBD2	TGTGCCAGCAGCTTGGGGACTAGCATTTTGACAGATACGCAGTATTTT	CASSLGTSILTDTQYF
TRBJ1-1	.	TRBV29-1	.	TGCAGCGTTGTATCGGACCTTCATGTGACGGGTGGTGAAGCTTTCTTT	CSVVSDLHVTGGEAFF
TRBJ2-6	.	TRBV5-1	TRBD1	TGCGCCAGCAGCTTTCGGGGACAGGGATTCTCTGGGGCCAACGTCCTGACTTTC	CASSFRGQGFSGANVLTF
TRBJ2-7	few	TRBV7-3	TRBD1	TGTGCCAGCAGCGATACAGGGGTCCCCTACGAGCAGTACTTC	CASSDTGVPYEQYF
TRBJ2-3	few	TRBV5-1	TRBD2	TGCGCCAGCAGCCGCGGACTAGGGGCAGATACGCAGTATTTT	CASSRGLGADTQYF
TRBJ2-1	few	TRBV27	.	TGTGCCAGCAGTACGTTTGACGAGGGCAATGAGCAGTTCTTC	CASSTFDEGNEQFF
TRBJ2-1	few	TRBV20-1	.	TGCAGGGACGGGGGAGGTCGTTACAATGAGCAGTTCTTC	CRDGGGRYNEQFF
TRBJ2-7	.	TRBV5-1	.	TGCGCCAGCAGCTTGGAGGGGCCCGGGGGTTCCTACGAGCAGTACTTC	CASSLEGPGGSYEQYF
TRBJ1-1	few	TRBV29-1	.	TGCAGCGCCTACCGTCGGGCCGTGACCCACACTGAAGCTTTCTTT	CSAYRRAVTHTEAFF
TRBJ1-5	.	TRBV12-3/TRBV12-4	.	TGTGCCAGCAGTTTAGCGGGACCGTGGCAGCGCCAGCATTTT	CASSLAGPWQRQHF
TRBJ2-1	few	TRBV5-1	.	TGCGCCACCAAGCCGGGACTGTCCTACAATGAGCAGTTCTTC	CATKPGLSYNEQFF
TRBJ2-7	few	TRBV5-1	.	TGCGCCAGCAGCTTGGAGGCTTGGGCAGGGGAGGCCTACGAGCAGTACTTC	CASSLEAWAGEAYEQYF
TRBJ1-4	.	TRBV7-2	.	TGTGCCAGCAGCCCTCCCAACGGGGTACTCAATGAAAAACTGTTTTTT	CASSPPNGVLNEKLFF